A selection of T cell receptor beta chains follows, all from one sample in a study of human T cells and chemical hapten exposure. Each CDR3 protein is one row after TCRdb ran MiXCR on the RACE reads. Of approximately 100,000 distinct CDR3 sequences detected, less than 10% appear once; the ten largest clones hold 3% to 3.5%. The material sequenced was whole blood, taken in connection with sensitization to the hapten diphenylcyclopropenone (DPC). Source of these receptors: a woman aged 40 to 55 with alopecia areata. Some clones in this sample may be carry-over from other donors' samples. Each CDR3 is given with its conserved first and last residue. The order of the fields is V gene, D gene, J gene, clone size, CDR3 protein, CDR3 DNA. A D gene is named only where the DNA matches it firmly. Part of the rows lack a size; the others show once, few, many or a class for expanded clones.

>TRBV19|TRBD1|TRBJ2-4|few
CASGYGTGRMGVQYF
TGTGCCAGTGGGTACGGGACAGGGAGAATGGGAGTTCAGTACTTC
>TRBV18|TRBD1|TRBJ1-2|NA
CASSPDRGRDSYTF
TGTGCCAGCTCACCAGACAGGGGGCGTGACAGCTACACCTTC
>TRBV11-2|NA|TRBJ1-4|NA
CASSSIQGLREKLFF
TGTGCCAGCAGCTCCATACAGGGCTTGCGAGAAAAACTGTTTTTT
>TRBV2|NA|TRBJ1-5|few
CASKQGYNQPQHF
TGTGCCAGCAAGCAGGGTTACAATCAGCCCCAGCATTTT
>TRBV29-1|NA|TRBJ2-3|NA
CSVRERGTDTQYF
TGCAGCGTTCGGGAGCGGGGCACAGATACGCAGTATTTT
>TRBV24-1|NA|TRBJ1-1|few
CATTAGRDTEAFF
TGTGCCACCACCGCTGGGAGGGACACTGAAGCTTTCTTT
>TRBV2|NA|TRBJ2-2|many
CASSLNRNTGELFF
TGTGCCAGCAGTCTAAACCGGAACACCGGGGAGCTGTTTTTT
>TRBV7-8|NA|TRBJ2-2|many
CASRNTGSTGELFF
TGTGCCAGCAGGAATACAGGGAGCACCGGGGAGCTGTTTTTT
>TRBV4-3|TRBD1|TRBJ1-2|few
CASSHDGTGYGYTF
TGCGCCAGCAGCCATGATGGGACAGGGTATGGCTACACCTTC
>TRBV4-1|NA|TRBJ1-1|many
CASSQDWGGDTEAFF
TGCGCCAGCAGCCAAGATTGGGGAGGGGACACTGAAGCTTTCTTT
>TRBV2|NA|TRBJ2-7|NA
CASSKLEPAQYF
TGTGCCAGCAGCAAACTAGAGCCGGCGCAGTACTTC
>TRBV6-5|NA|TRBJ1-6|many
CASSPTPGTNSPLHF
TGTGCCAGCAGTCCCACCCCCGGGACCAATTCACCCCTCCACTTT
>TRBV4-3|NA|TRBJ2-3|few
CASSYFRGGTDTQYF
TGCGCCAGCAGCTATTTTAGAGGGGGCACAGATACGCAGTATTTT
>TRBV4-3|NA|TRBJ2-1|many
CASSQYRASQQFF
TGCGCCAGCAGCCAATACAGGGCCAGCCAGCAGTTCTTC
>TRBV29-1|NA|TRBJ1-5|NA
CSVESGVDQPQHF
TGCAGCGTTGAATCAGGGGTTGATCAGCCCCAGCATTTT
>TRBV10-3|NA|TRBJ1-2|few
CAIAGEPRGDGYTF
TGTGCCATCGCGGGAGAACCGCGGGGAGATGGCTACACCTTC
>TRBV6-2/TRBV6-3|NA|TRBJ2-7|many
CASSYGGDSYEQYF
TGTGCCAGCAGTTACGGCGGGGACTCCTACGAGCAGTACTTC
>TRBV28|NA|TRBJ1-2|few
CASRASQGQENYGYTF
TGTGCCAGCAGGGCGAGTCAGGGGCAGGAAAACTATGGCTACACCTTC
>TRBV20-1|NA|TRBJ2-1|many
CSARDGRRTSPYNEQFF
TGCAGTGCTAGAGATGGCCGTCGGACAAGTCCCTACAATGAGCAGTTCTTC
>TRBV6-6|TRBD2|TRBJ2-1|few
CASSYSSQRLASYNEQFF
TGTGCCAGCAGTTACTCCTCACAAAGACTAGCGAGTTACAATGAGCAGTTCTTC
>TRBV2|NA|TRBJ2-7|many
CASSVEQGPYEQYF
TGTGCCAGCAGCGTGGAGCAGGGGCCCTACGAGCAGTACTTC
>TRBV5-5|NA|TRBJ2-1|NA
CASSLTGRSNNEQFF
TGTGCCAGCAGCTTGACAGGGAGGTCTAACAATGAGCAGTTCTTC
>TRBV23-1|NA|TRBJ1-6|many
CASRVRNNSPLHF
TGCGCCAGCAGGGTGAGGAATAATTCACCCCTCCACTTT
>TRBV6-6|TRBD2|TRBJ2-5|many
CASSLMTSGEQETQYF
TGTGCCAGCAGTTTGATGACTAGCGGAGAACAAGAGACCCAGTACTTC
>TRBV7-2|NA|TRBJ2-7|many
CASSFRGIYEQYF
TGTGCCAGCAGCTTTCGGGGGATCTACGAGCAGTACTTC
>TRBV27|NA|TRBJ2-5|NA
CASRELNQETQYF
TGTGCCAGCCGGGAGCTCAACCAAGAGACCCAGTACTTC
>TRBV6-1|TRBD1|TRBJ2-7|few
CASPRPGTVVYEQYF
TGTGCCAGCCCTCGGCCCGGGACAGTCGTCTACGAGCAGTACTTC
>TRBV7-6|NA|TRBJ2-2|few
CASSLPGDTNTGELFF
TGTGCCAGCAGCCTCCCAGGGGACACCAACACCGGGGAGCTGTTTTTT
>TRBV2|NA|TRBJ2-7|few
CASNRDEQYF
TGTGCCAGCAACAGGGACGAGCAGTACTTC
>TRBV7-2|NA|TRBJ2-7|few
CASSLGVEQYF
TGTGCCAGCAGCTTAGGGGTAGAGCAGTACTTC
>TRBV2|TRBD1|TRBJ2-7|few
CARKGQGREQYF
TGTGCCAGGAAAGGACAGGGCCGCGAGCAGTACTTC
>TRBV4-2|TRBD2|TRBJ2-3|NA
CASSQDAPRGGGGATDTQYF
TGTGCCAGCAGCCAAGATGCTCCCCGTGGGGGCGGGGGGGCGACAGATACGCAGTATTTT
>TRBV12-3/TRBV12-4|NA|TRBJ1-5|NA
CASSSTDSKGPQHF
TGTGCCAGCAGTTCTACTGACAGTAAAGGGCCCCAGCATTTT
>TRBV7-9|TRBD1|TRBJ1-5|many
CASSGTPGTGGMQPQHF
TGTGCCAGCAGCGGGACCCCTGGGACAGGGGGTATGCAGCCCCAGCATTTT
>TRBV3-1|NA|TRBJ1-1|few
CASSPNHWGTEAFF
TGTGCCAGCAGCCCGAACCACTGGGGGACTGAAGCTTTCTTT
>TRBV12-3/TRBV12-4|TRBD2|TRBJ2-7|NA
CASRAGLAGKDEQYF
TGTGCCAGCAGGGCCGGACTAGCGGGTAAAGACGAGCAGTACTTC
>TRBV2|TRBD1|TRBJ2-7|few
CASSLGQGVYEQYF
TGTGCCAGCAGCTTGGGACAGGGAGTGTACGAGCAGTACTTC
>TRBV7-2|TRBD1|TRBJ1-4|many
CASSLLVYRGNEKLFF
TGTGCCAGCAGCTTATTAGTCTACAGGGGTAATGAAAAACTGTTTTTT
>TRBV7-2|NA|TRBJ2-1|NA
CASSPGGGANEQFF
TGTGCCAGCAGCCCTGGCGGGGGCGCGAATGAGCAGTTCTTC
>TRBV6-5|TRBD2|TRBJ2-3|few
CATRRGGTDTQYF
TGTGCCACCCGGCGGGGGGGCACAGATACGCAGTATTTT